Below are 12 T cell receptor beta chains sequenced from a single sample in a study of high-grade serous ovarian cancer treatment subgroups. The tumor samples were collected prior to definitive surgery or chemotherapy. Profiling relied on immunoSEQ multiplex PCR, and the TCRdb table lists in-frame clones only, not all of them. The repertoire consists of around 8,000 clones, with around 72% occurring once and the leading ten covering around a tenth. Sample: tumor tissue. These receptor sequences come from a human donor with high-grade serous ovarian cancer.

This CDR3 reads CASSPGAQIYGYTF. CDR3 nucleotide sequence: TGTGCCAGCTCACCAGGGGCGCAAATCTATGGCTACACCTTC. The chain has TRBV18 and TRBJ1-2; D is perhaps TRBD1 (5 bases). Germline lookup yields CDR1 KGHSH and CDR2 LQKENI. This CDR3 has 14 residues. Trimming took off 2 bases at V and 4 bases at J, with 11 bases between the two ends.

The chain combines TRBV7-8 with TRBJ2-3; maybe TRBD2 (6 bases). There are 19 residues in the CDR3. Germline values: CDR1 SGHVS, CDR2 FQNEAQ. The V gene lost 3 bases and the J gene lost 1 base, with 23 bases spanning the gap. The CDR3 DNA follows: TGTGCCAGCAGCTTCGGTATCCGGGGGTGGCGGGGCGGCACAGATACGCAGTATTTT. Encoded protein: CASSFGIRGWRGGTDTQYF. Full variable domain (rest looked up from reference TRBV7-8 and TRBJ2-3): GAGVSQSPRYKVAKRGQDVALRCDPISGHVSLFWYQQALGQGPEFLTYFQNEAQLDKSGLPSDRFFAERPEGSVSTLKIQRTQQEDSAVYLCASSFGIRGWRGGTDTQYFGPGTRLTVL.

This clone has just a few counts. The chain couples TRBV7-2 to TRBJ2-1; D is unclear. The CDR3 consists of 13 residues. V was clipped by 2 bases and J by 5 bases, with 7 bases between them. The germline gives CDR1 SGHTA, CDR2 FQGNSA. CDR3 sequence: CASSLPQHNEQFF. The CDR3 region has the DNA TGTGCCAGCAGCTTACCACAGCACAATGAGCAGTTCTTC.

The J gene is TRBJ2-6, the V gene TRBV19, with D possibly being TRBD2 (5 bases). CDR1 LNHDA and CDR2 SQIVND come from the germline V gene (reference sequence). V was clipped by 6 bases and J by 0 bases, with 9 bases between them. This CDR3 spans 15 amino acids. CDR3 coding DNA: TGTGCCAGTAGCATCGGGGACTCTGGGGCCAACGTCCTGACTTTC. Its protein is CASSIGDSGANVLTF.

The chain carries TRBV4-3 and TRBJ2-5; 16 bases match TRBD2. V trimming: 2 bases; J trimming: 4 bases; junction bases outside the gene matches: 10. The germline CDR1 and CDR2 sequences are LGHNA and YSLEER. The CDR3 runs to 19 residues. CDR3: CASSQPTGTSGRDGETQYF. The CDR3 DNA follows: TGCGCCAGCAGCCAACCAACTGGGACTAGCGGGAGGGACGGAGAGACCCAGTACTTC.

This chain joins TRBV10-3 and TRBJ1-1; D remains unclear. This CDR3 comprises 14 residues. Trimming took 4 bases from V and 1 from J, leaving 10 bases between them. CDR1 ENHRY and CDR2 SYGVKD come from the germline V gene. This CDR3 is CAISVSWGNTEAFF. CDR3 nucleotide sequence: TGTGCCATCAGTGTATCATGGGGGAACACTGAAGCTTTCTTT.

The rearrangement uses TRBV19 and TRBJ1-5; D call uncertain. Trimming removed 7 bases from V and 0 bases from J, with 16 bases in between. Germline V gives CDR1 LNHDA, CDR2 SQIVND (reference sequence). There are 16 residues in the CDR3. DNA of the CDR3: TGTGCCAGTAAACCACCTGGCAGAAATAGCAATCAGCCCCAGCATTTT. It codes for CASKPPGRNSNQPQHF.

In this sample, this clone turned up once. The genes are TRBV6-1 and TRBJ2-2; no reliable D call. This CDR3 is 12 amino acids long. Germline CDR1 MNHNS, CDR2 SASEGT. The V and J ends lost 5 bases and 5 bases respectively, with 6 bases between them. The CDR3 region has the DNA TGTGCCAGCAGTAAGGGAACCGGGGAGCTGTTTTTT. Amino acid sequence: CASSKGTGELFF.

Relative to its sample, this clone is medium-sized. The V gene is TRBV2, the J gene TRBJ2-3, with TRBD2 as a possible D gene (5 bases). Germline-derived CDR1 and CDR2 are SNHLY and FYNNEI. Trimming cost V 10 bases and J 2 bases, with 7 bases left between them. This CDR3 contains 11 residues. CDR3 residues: CATRVTDTQYF. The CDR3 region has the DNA TGTGCCACGCGGGTCACAGATACGCAGTATTTT.

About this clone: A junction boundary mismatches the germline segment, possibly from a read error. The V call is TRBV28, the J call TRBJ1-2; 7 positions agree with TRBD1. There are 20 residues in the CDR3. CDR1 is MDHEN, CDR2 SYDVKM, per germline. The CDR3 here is CASSVWDSLPAEGANYGYTF. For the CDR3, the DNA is TGTGCCAGCAGTGTATGGGACAGCTTACCCGCGGAAGGAGCTAACTATGGCTACACCTTC.

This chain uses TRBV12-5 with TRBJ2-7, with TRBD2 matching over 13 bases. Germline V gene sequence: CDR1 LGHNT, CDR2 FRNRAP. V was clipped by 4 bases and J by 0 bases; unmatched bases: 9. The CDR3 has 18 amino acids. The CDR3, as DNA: TGTGCTAGTGGTTCCCCACTGGGACTAGCGGGAACCTCCTACGAGCAGTACTTC. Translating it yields CASGSPLGLAGTSYEQYF.

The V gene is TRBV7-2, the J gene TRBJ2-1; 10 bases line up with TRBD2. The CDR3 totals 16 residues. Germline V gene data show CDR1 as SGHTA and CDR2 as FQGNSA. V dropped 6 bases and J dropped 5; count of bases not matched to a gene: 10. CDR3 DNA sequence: TGTGCCAGCAGTAAAAGCAGCGGGGGGGCCAACAATGAGCAGTTCTTC. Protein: CASSKSSGGANNEQFF.